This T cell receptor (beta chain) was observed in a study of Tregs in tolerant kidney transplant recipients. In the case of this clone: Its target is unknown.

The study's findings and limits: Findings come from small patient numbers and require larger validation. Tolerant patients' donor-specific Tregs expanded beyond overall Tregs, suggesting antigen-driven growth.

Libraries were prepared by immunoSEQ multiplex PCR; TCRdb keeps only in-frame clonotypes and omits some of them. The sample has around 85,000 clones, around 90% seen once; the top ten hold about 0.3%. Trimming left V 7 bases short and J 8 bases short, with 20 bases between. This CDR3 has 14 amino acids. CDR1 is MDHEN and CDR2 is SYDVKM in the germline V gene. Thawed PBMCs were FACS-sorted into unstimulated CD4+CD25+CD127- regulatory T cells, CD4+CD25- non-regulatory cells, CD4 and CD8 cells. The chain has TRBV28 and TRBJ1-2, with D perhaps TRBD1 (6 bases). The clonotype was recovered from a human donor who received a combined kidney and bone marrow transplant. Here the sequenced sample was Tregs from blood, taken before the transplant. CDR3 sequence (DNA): TGTGCCAGCACCCCCGGGACAACCGGCGTCGGCTACACCTTC. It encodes CASTPGTTGVGYTF.